This TCR beta chain emerged from a study of T cell responses to AZD1222 COVID-19 vaccine. The junction had 15 bases not matched to a gene; V was cut back by 0 bases and J by 6 bases. This CDR3 is built from 19 residues. Per germline, CDR1 SGHDN and CDR2 FVKESK. TCRdb's copy holds only in-frame clones and misses some; the assay was immunoSEQ multiplex PCR. The repertoire holds approximately 85,000 clones, with roughly nine tenths as singletons. Sample: peripheral blood, taken on day 0 of AZD1222 vaccination. The receptor was isolated from an adult in good health. The chain recombines TRBV14 with TRBJ2-7; TRBD2 matches at 12 bases. The CDR3 DNA is TGTGCCAGCAGCCAAGATAGGTGGCTAGCGGGAGGGATCGTTGGCGAGCAGTACTTC. Translating gives CASSQDRWLAGGIVGEQYF.